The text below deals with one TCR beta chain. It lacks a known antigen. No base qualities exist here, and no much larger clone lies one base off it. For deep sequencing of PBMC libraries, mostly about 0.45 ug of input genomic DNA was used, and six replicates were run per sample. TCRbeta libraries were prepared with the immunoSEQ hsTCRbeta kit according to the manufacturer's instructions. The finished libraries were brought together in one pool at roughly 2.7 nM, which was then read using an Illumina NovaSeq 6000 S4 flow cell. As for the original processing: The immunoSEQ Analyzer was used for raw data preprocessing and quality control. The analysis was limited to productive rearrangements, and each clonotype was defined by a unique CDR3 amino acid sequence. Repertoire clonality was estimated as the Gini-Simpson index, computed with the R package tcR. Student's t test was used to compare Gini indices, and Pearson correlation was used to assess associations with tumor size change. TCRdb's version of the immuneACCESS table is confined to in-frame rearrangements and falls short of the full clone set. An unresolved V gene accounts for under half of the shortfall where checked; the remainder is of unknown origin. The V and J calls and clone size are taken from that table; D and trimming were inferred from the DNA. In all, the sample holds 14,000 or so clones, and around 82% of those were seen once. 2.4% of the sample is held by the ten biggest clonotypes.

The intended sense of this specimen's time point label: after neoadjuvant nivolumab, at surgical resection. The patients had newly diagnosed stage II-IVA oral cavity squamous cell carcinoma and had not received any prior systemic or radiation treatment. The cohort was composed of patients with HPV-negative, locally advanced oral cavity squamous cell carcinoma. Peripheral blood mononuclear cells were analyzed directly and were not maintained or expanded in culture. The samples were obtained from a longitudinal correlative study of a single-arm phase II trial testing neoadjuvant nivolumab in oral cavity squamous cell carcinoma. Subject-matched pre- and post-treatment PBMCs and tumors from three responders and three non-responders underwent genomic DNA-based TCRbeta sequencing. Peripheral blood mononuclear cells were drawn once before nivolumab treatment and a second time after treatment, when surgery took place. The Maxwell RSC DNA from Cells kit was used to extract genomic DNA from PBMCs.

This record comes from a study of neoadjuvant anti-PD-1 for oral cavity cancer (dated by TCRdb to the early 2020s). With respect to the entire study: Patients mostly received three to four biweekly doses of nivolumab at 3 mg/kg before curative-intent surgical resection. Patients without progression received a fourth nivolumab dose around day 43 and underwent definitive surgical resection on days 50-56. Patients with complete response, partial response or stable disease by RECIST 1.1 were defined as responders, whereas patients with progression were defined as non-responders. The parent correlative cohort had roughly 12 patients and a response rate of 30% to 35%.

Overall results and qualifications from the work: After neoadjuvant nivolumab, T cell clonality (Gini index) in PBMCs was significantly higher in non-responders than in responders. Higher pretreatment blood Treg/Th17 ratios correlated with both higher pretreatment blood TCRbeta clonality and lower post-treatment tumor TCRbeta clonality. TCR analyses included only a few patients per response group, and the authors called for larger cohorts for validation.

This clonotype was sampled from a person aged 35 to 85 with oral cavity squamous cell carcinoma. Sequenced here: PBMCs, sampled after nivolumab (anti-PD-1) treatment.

The CDR3 protein sequence reads: CASSPQDMWVTEAFF. The nucleotides read TGTGCCAGCTCACCTCAAGACATGTGGGTCACTGAAGCTTTCTTT. Recombination linked TRBV18 to TRBJ1-1; confidence is insufficient to name the D gene. V loses 3 bases of germline sequence and J loses 4 bases, and the interval between the two ends is 15 bases. Based on the germline V gene, the CDR1 and CDR2 sequences are KGHSH and LQKENI. Spanning cysteine to phenylalanine, the CDR3 consists of 15 amino acids. This entry keeps only the CDR3 DNA: 45 bases, framed from base 1. The full variable domain, with segments outside the CDR3 supplied by the reference TRBV18 and TRBJ1-1 proteins, appears as NAGVMQNPRHLVRRRGQEARLRCSPMKGHSHVYWYRQLPEEGLKFMVYLQKENIIDESGMPKERFSAEFPKEGPSILRIQQVVRGDSAAYFCASSPQDMWVTEAFFGQGTRLTVV.